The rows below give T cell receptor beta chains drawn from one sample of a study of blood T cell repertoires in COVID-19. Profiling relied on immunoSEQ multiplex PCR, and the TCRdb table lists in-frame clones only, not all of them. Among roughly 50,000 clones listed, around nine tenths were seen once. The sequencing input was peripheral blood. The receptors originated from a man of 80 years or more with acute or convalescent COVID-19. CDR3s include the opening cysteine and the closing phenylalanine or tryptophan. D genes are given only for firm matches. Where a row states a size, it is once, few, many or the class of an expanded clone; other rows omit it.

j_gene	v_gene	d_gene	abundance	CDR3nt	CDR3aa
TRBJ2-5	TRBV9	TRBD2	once	TGTGCCAGCAGCGTAGGGGCTAGCGGGGAGCAAGAGACCCAGTACTTC	CASSVGASGEQETQYF
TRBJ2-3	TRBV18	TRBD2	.	TGTGCCAGCTCACCTAGCCAGCGGGGGGCAGATACGCAGTATTTT	CASSPSQRGADTQYF
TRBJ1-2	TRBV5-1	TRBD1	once	TGCGCCAGCACCCCGACAGGGGGCAACTATGGCTACACCTTC	CASTPTGGNYGYTF
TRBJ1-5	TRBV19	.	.	TGTGCCAGTACCATGACAGGACAGCCCCAGCATTTT	CASTMTGQPQHF
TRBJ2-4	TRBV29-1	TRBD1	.	TGCAGCGTTGGAGGGCAGGGGGTCGGCAACATTCAGTACTTC	CSVGGQGVGNIQYF
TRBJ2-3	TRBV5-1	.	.	TGCGCCAGCAGCAGATTCGGGGTTCTGGATACGCAGTATTTT	CASSRFGVLDTQYF
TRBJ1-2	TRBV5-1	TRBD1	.	TGCGCCAGCAGCCCAGGACAGGGGAGGAACTATGGCTACACCTTC	CASSPGQGRNYGYTF
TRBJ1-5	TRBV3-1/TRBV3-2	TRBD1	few	TGTGCCAGCAGCCCGAGCTCCGGGACAGGGAATCTCTTGGATAATCGCAATCAGCCCCAGCATTTT	CASSPSSGTGNLLDNRNQPQHF
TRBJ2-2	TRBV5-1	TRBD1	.	TGCGCCAGCAGCTTCGGACAGGGCACCGGGGAGCTGTTTTTT	CASSFGQGTGELFF
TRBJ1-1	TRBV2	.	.	TGTGCCAGCAGTGACGGGGTTCGCACTGAAGCTTTCTTT	CASSDGVRTEAFF
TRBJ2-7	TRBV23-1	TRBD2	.	TGCGCCAGCAGTCGTACTAGCGGCTTCCTCTACGAGCAGTACTTC	CASSRTSGFLYEQYF
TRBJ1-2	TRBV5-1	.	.	TGCGCCAGCAGCTTGTTTCAGGGGAACTATGGCTACACCTTC	CASSLFQGNYGYTF
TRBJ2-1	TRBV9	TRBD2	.	TGTGCCAGCAGCGTATCACTAGCGGGGCAATCGGCGGAGCAGTTCTTC	CASSVSLAGQSAEQFF
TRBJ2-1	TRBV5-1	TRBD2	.	TGCGCCAGCAGCGGGGGACTAGCGGGGGCCGACCGCTCCTACAATGAGCAGTTCTTC	CASSGGLAGADRSYNEQFF
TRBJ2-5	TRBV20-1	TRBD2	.	TGCAGTGCTAGTGGACTAGCAAGAGAGACCCAGTACTTC	CSASGLARETQYF
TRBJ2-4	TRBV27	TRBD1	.	TGTGCCAGCGCAAGGACAGGGCTCGAAAACATTCAGTACTTC	CASARTGLENIQYF
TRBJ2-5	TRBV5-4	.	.	TGTGCCAGCAGCTTGGACCCTATCACGGAGACCCAGTACTTC	CASSLDPITETQYF
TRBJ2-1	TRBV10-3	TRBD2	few	TGTGCCATCAGTGAGTCGAGTGTCCTAGCGGGGGTCTACAATGAGCAGTTCTTC	CAISESSVLAGVYNEQFF
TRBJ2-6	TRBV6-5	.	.	TGTGCCAGCAGTCCCCTCTCTGGGGCCAACGTCCTGACTTTC	CASSPLSGANVLTF
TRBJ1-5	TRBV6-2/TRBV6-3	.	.	TGTGCCAGCAGTTACTCGAGGGCTTCCGGGCAGCCCCAGCATTTT	CASSYSRASGQPQHF
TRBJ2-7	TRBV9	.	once	TGTGCCAGCAGCGTAGGAGTGGGGAGCTACGAGCAGTACTTC	CASSVGVGSYEQYF
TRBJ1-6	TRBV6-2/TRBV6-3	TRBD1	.	TGTGCCAGCAGTTTACGTACCCGGGACAGGAACTTAAAGTTGGATTCACCCCTCCACTTT	CASSLRTRDRNLKLDSPLHF
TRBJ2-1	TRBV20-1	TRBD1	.	TGCAGTGCTAGTATCGGGACAGGGTACGAGCAGTTCTTC	CSASIGTGYEQFF
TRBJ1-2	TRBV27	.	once	TGTGCCAGCAGTTTATTCGGAGGCTACAAAGGCTACACCTTC	CASSLFGGYKGYTF
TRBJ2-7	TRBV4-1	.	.	TGCGCCAGCAGCCGGGATGTTGCGGGACAGTCCTACGAGCAGTACTTC	CASSRDVAGQSYEQYF
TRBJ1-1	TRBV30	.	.	TGTGCCTGGACGGCGCATATCGGGAATCAAGCTTTCTTT	CAWTAHIGNQAFF
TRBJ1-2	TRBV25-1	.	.	TGTGCCAGCAGTGGACCACGAAACACAGGGAACTATGGCTACACCTTC	CASSGPRNTGNYGYTF
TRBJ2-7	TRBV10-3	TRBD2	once	TGTGCCATCAGTGACCCGAGACTAGCGGGGGGGCCGTACGAGCAGTACTTC	CAISDPRLAGGPYEQYF
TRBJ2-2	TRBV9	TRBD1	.	TGTGCCAGCAGCGTTAGACAGGGGAACACCGGGGAGCTGTTTTTT	CASSVRQGNTGELFF
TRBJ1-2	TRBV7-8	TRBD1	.	TGTGCCAGCAGCCCACAGGGGGCGCTTGGCTACACCTTC	CASSPQGALGYTF
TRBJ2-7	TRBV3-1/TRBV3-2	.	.	TGTGCCAGCAGCCTTCAGGGTTCTTACGAGCAGTACTTC	CASSLQGSYEQYF
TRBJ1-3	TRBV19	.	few	TGTGCCAGTAGTCCAACGGGAACAGTGGGATCTGGAAACACCATATATTTT	CASSPTGTVGSGNTIYF
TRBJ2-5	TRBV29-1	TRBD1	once	TGCAGCGTTCAGAAGGGACAGGGGGCGCAGGAGACCCAGTACTTC	CSVQKGQGAQETQYF
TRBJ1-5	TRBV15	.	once	TGTGCCACCAGCAGAGATGCAGTTAGCAATCAGCCCCAGCATTTT	CATSRDAVSNQPQHF
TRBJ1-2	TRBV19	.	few	TGTGCCAGTAGGACCTCTTGGCAGGACACCTATGGCTACACCTTC	CASRTSWQDTYGYTF
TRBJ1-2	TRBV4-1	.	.	TGCGCCAGCAGCCCCCCGGGAAATGGCTACACCTTC	CASSPPGNGYTF
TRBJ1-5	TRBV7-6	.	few	TGTGCCAGCAGCTGCCTTGGGCAGGCTAGCAATCAGCCCCAGCATTTT	CASSCLGQASNQPQHF
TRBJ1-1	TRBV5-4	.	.	TGTGCCAGCAGCACCGAACGGCCCGACATAGGAGGGGCTTTCTTT	CASSTERPDIGGAFF
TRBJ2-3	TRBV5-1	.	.	TGCGCCAGCAGCTTGGACAGCATCACCGGCACAGATACGCAGTATTTT	CASSLDSITGTDTQYF
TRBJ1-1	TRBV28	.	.	TGTGCCAGCACTCCCCACAGGGATTACACTGAAGCTTTCTTT	CASTPHRDYTEAFF
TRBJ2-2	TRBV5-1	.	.	TGCGCCAGCAGCTGGAGGCTCTACACCGGGGAGCTGTTTTTT	CASSWRLYTGELFF
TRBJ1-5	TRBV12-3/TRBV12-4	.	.	TGTGCCAGCAGTTTAGGAGGGCCCCAGCATTTT	CASSLGGPQHF
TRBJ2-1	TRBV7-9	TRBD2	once	TGTGCCAGCAGCTCTCAAGGACTAGCGGGGGGTTACAATGAGCAGTTCTTC	CASSSQGLAGGYNEQFF
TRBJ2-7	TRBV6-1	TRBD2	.	TGTGCCAGCAGTGAAGCGCTAGCGGGACTTTACGAGCAGTACTTC	CASSEALAGLYEQYF
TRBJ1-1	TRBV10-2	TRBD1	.	TGCGCCAGCAGCGGGGACAGCACTGAAGCTTTCTTT	CASSGDSTEAFF
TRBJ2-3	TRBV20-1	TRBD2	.	TGCAGTGCTAGTACCAGCGGGGTTACAGATACGCAGTATTTT	CSASTSGVTDTQYF
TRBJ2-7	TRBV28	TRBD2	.	TGTGCCAGCAGGTCGGCGGGGGGTACCTACGAGCAGTACTTC	CASRSAGGTYEQYF
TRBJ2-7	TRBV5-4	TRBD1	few	TGTGCCAGCAGCCGCCCTTTGGGACAGTACTACGAGCAGTACTTC	CASSRPLGQYYEQYF
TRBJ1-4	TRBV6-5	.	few	TGTGCCAGCAACGTTGCAGGAAGGGAAAAACTGTTTTTT	CASNVAGREKLFF
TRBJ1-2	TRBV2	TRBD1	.	TGTGCCAGCAGTGTCGACAGGGGGCGTGGCTACACCTTC	CASSVDRGRGYTF
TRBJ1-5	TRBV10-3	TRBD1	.	TGTGCCACACAGGGGGACTTGAGCAATCAGCCTCAGCATTTT	CATQGDLSNQPQHF
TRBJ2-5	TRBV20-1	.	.	TGCAGTGCTAGTGGGCGGGGCGGAGAGACCCAGTACTTC	CSASGRGGETQYF
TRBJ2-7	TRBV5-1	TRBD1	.	TGCGCCAGCAGCTCAGAGACGGGACAGGTCCCCCAGCAGTACTTC	CASSSETGQVPQQYF
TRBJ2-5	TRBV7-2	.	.	TGTGCCAGCAGCCCAAAAGAGACCCAGTACTTC	CASSPKETQYF
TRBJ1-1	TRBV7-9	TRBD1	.	TGTGCCAGCAGCTTCCTTCCGGGACAGGGGCGCGCTGAAGCTTTCTTT	CASSFLPGQGRAEAFF
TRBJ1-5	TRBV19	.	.	TGTGCCAGTAATCCAGGGTATACCAATCAGCCCCAGCATTTT	CASNPGYTNQPQHF
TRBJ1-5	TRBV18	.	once	TGTGCCAGCTCACCTGGGGTTAACAGGGAAAATCAGCCCCAGCATTTT	CASSPGVNRENQPQHF
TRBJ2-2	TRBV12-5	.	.	TGTGCTAGTGGTTTAGGGTACGGGGAAGCGAACACCGGGGAGCTGTTTTTT	CASGLGYGEANTGELFF
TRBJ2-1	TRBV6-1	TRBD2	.	TGTGCCAGCAGTGAGGAAGGGTGGACTAGCGGGGTATACAATGAGCAGTTCTTC	CASSEEGWTSGVYNEQFF
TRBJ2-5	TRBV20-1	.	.	TGCAGTGCTCAGGAACAAGAGACCCAGTACTTC	CSAQEQETQYF